Below, 17 T cell receptor beta chains from the same sample are listed, as sequenced in a study of Ad26.COV2.S vaccination and SARS-CoV-2 variants. TCRdb's table, derived via immunoSEQ multiplex PCR, lists solely in-frame clones and lacks some. The table includes under 150,000 clones, just over 85% detected once. Specimen: peripheral blood, collected after recovery from COVID-19. Receptor source: a human donor who had recovered from COVID-19.

The rearrangement links TRBV9 to TRBJ1-4, with TRBD1 matching 7 bases. The junction had 9 bases not matched to a gene; V was cut back by 4 bases and J by 0 bases. Germline CDR1 reads SGDLS; CDR2 reads YYNGEE. The CDR3 runs to 17 residues. The CDR3 loop is CASSKTGAHATNEKLFF. The CDR3 nucleotides read TGTGCCAGCAGCAAAACAGGGGCGCATGCAACTAATGAAAAACTGTTTTTT.

This sequence joins TRBV14 and TRBJ1-1; D unclear. The germline gives CDR1 SGHDN, CDR2 FVKESK. This CDR3 is built from 16 residues. The V end lost 1 base, the J end lost 2 bases, and 14 bases lay between the germline ends. The CDR3 protein is CASSQVRGGKNTEAFF. The CDR3 nucleotides read TGTGCCAGCAGCCAAGTGCGGGGTGGGAAAAACACTGAAGCTTTCTTT.

The chain employs TRBV11-3 and TRBJ2-4, with D possibly being TRBD2 (5 bases). V lost 1 base and J 5 bases, leaving 9 bases between the germline ends. This CDR3 comprises 14 residues. Germline V CDR1 and CDR2: SGHNT, YENEEA. CDR3 amino acids: CASSLGGSENIQYF. The DNA for the CDR3 is TGTGCCAGCAGCTTAGGAGGGTCCGAAAACATTCAGTACTTC.

This rearrangement joins TRBV18 to TRBJ1-4, with D maybe TRBD1 (5 bases). CDR1 is KGHSH and CDR2 is LQKENI in the germline V gene. Trimming removed 0 bases from V and 6 bases from J, with 8 bases in between. The CDR3 contains 14 residues. The CDR3 DNA follows: TGTGCCAGCTCACCACCGGGGGGGGATGAAAAACTGTTTTTT. Translation gives CASSPPGGDEKLFF.

The V and J genes are TRBV5-3 and TRBJ2-5; possibly TRBD1 for D (6 bases). TRBV5-3 is classed as an ORF, of uncertain function. Deletions cut 1 base from V and 5 bases from J, with 18 bases between. The CDR3 is 16 amino acids. DNA of the CDR3: TGTGCCAGAAGCTTGTTATATCAGGGGCGGCCTGAGACCCAGTACTTC. It codes for CARSLLYQGRPETQYF.

The chain has TRBV28 and TRBJ2-3; 7 bases line up with TRBD2. There are 16 residues in the CDR3. The V gene end was trimmed by 5 bases and the J gene end by 2 bases; junction bases not matched to a gene: 10. Germline CDR1 is MDHEN and CDR2 is SYDVKM. CDR3 DNA sequence: TGTGCCAGCAGTCCCGCCAAGCGGGGTGTCACAGATACGCAGTATTTT. Its translation: CASSPAKRGVTDTQYF.

This sequence joins TRBV5-1 and TRBJ2-7; 7 bases line up with TRBD1. Germline CDR1 and CDR2: SGHRS and YFSETQ. This CDR3 is 16 amino acids long. Trimming removed 3 bases from V and 2 bases from J; junction bases left unmatched: 11. The CDR3 nucleotides read TGCGCCAGCAGCTCCCAACCCCCGGACAGGACCTACGAGCAGTACTTC. The encoded protein is CASSSQPPDRTYEQYF.

This clone showed up just once. This chain links TRBV7-9 with TRBJ1-1, with D unresolved. This CDR3 has 16 residues. V was trimmed by 3 bases and J by 6 bases, leaving 20 bases between them. The germline V gene encodes CDR1 SEHNR and CDR2 FQNEAQ (reference sequence). The DNA for the CDR3 is TGTGCCAGCAGCTTCCTACAGCGAGGTTTCTATCCTGAAGCTTTCTTT. It encodes CASSFLQRGFYPEAFF.

The chain carries TRBV19 and TRBJ2-3; 11 bases are shared with TRBD2. Germline CDR1 reads LNHDA; CDR2 reads SQIVND (reference sequence). The V gene end was trimmed by 3 bases and the J gene end by 4 bases; junction bases not matched to a gene: 0. The CDR3 has 14 amino acids. This CDR3 reads CASSMTSGADTQYF. The CDR3 DNA follows: TGTGCCAGTAGTATGACTAGCGGGGCAGATACGCAGTATTTT.

The gene calls are TRBV2 and TRBJ1-2; tentatively, D is TRBD1 (5 bases). The V end lost 6 bases, the J end lost 4 bases, and 15 bases lay between the germline ends. This CDR3 comprises 14 residues. Germline lookup yields CDR1 SNHLY and CDR2 FYNNEI. The chain's CDR3 is CASRAGTAVYGYTF. Here the CDR3 DNA reads TGTGCCAGCAGGGCCGGGACCGCCGTCTATGGCTACACCTTC.

V usage is TRBV5-4 and J usage is TRBJ1-5; no definite D call. CDR1 SGHNT and CDR2 YYREEE come from the germline V gene (reference sequence). CDR3 length equals 14 residues. Trimming left V 4 bases short and J 1 base short, with 9 bases between. CDR3: CASSHRNSNQPQHF. In DNA form, the CDR3 reads TGTGCCAGCAGCCACCGGAACAGCAATCAGCCCCAGCATTTT. The full variable domain, its missing parts supplied by reference TRBV5-4 and TRBJ1-5, is ETGVTQSPTHLIKTRGQQVTLRCSSQSGHNTVSWYQQALGQGPQFIFQYYREEENGRGNFPPRFSGLQFPNYSSELNVNALELDDSALYLCASSHRNSNQPQHFGDGTRLSIL.

This chain connects TRBV12-2 to TRBJ2-4; whether TRBD1, the table's D call, matches the DNA was not checked. TRBV12-2 is a recognized pseudogene. This CDR3 has 18 amino acids. CDR3 loop: CASRTTHRGPSSKNIQYF. As DNA, the CDR3 is TGTGCAAGTCGCACCACCCACAGGGGTCCCTCTAGCAAAAACATTCAGTACTTC.

The rearrangement joins TRBV7-2 to TRBJ1-5, with 9 bases lining up with TRBD1. The CDR3 extends over 16 amino acids. From germline, CDR1 is SGHTA and CDR2 FQGNSA. The V gene end was trimmed by 5 bases and the J gene end by 6 bases; junction bases not matched to a gene: 11. The CDR3 loop is CASSDTGTGFGQPQHF. The CDR3 DNA sequence: TGTGCCAGCAGCGACACCGGGACAGGGTTTGGTCAGCCCCAGCATTTT. Filled out from reference TRBV7-2 and TRBJ1-5, the complete variable domain reads GAGVSQSPSNKVTEKGKDVELRCDPISGHTALYWYRQSLGQGLEFLIYFQGNSAPDKSGLPSDRFSAERTGGSVSTLTIQRTQQEDSAVYLCASSDTGTGFGQPQHFGDGTRLSIL.

V gene TRBV10-2 combines with J gene TRBJ1-1, with unresolved D. With 10 bases removed from V and 4 bases from J, the gap between germline ends came to 10 bases. The germline CDR1 and CDR2 sequences are WSHSY and SAAADI. The CDR3 totals 11 residues. Written as DNA, the CDR3 is TGCGCCACCTCGCCCGGCACTGAAGCTTTCTTT. It is translated as CATSPGTEAFF.

The J gene is TRBJ1-1, the V gene TRBV13; 11 bases line up with TRBD1. V gave up 3 bases and J gave up 5 bases; unmatched junction bases: 8. The CDR3 is made up of 16 amino acids. Germline V gives CDR1 PRHDT, CDR2 FYEKMQ (reference sequence). The CDR3 nucleotides are TGTGCCAGCAGCTTCTCCCGGACAGGGGGCAGGACTGAAGCTTTCTTT. Residues: CASSFSRTGGRTEAFF. Variable domain in full (rest from reference TRBV13 and TRBJ1-1): AAGVIQSPRHLIKEKRETATLKCYPIPRHDTVYWYQQGPGQDPQFLISFYEKMQSDKGSIPDRFSAQQFSDYHSELNMSSLELGDSALYFCASSFSRTGGRTEAFFGQGTRLTVV.

This sequence joins TRBV10-2 and TRBJ1-4, with D perhaps TRBD1 (5 bases). The CDR3 consists of 15 residues. Germline CDR1 is WSHSY and CDR2 is SAAADI. Trimming pared 8 bases from V and 10 bases from J, leaving 23 bases between. The CDR3 is CASHGPGGTGGKLFF. The CDR3 DNA follows: TGCGCCAGCCATGGCCCAGGCGGCACTGGGGGAAAACTGTTTTTT.

The rearrangement joins TRBV5-1 to TRBJ2-4; 8 nucleotides match TRBD1. Germline V gene lookup returns CDR1 SGHRS and CDR2 YFSETQ. J gave up 4 bases and V 2 bases, and 11 bases lay outside the gene matches. CDR3 length equals 17 residues. CDR3 region: CASSLIGQGFAKNIQYF. The CDR3 DNA reads TGCGCCAGCAGCTTAATAGGACAGGGTTTTGCGAAAAACATTCAGTACTTC.